The rows below give T cell receptor beta chains drawn from one sample of a study of T cell repertoires in cytomegalovirus infection. TCRdb redid the calling of the reads with MiXCR, one entry per CDR3 protein. Of 300,000 to 400,000 distinct CDR3 sequences detected, 29% appear once; the ten largest clones hold roughly 20%. Their cognate antigens are unknown. Sequencing was performed on cultured PBMCs, taken from culture after CMV antigen stimulation. These receptor sequences come from a human donor in good health (CMV status not recorded). Some clones in this sample may be carry-over from other donors' samples. The CDR3 runs from the conserved cysteine through the conserved F or W. A D gene is named only where the DNA matches it firmly. Only part of the rows carry a size: once, few, many, or a class if the clone is expanded.

few	.	TRBJ1-5	TRBV15	CATSGPQWDQPQHF	TGTGCCACCAGCGGGCCACAGTGGGATCAGCCCCAGCATTTT
few	.	TRBJ1-4	TRBV6-6	CASSSLRQESVATNEKLFF	TGTGCCAGCAGTTCGCTCCGGCAGGAGTCCGTTGCAACTAATGAAAAACTGTTTTTT
few	.	TRBJ2-1	TRBV4-1	CASSPRPSNSYNEQFF	TGCGCCAGCAGCCCCCGGCCTAGTAACTCCTACAATGAGCAGTTCTTC
.	TRBD1	TRBJ1-2	TRBV4-1	CASSPSRGGNGYTF	TGCGCCAGCAGCCCCTCCAGGGGGGGGAACGGCTACACCTTC
.	TRBD1	TRBJ1-5	TRBV19	CASSTTGGGMDSNQPQHF	TGTGCCAGTAGTACAACAGGGGGCGGAATGGATAGCAATCAGCCCCAGCATTTT
few	.	TRBJ2-1	TRBV7-8	CASRGPDEQFF	TGTGCCAGCCGCGGACCCGATGAGCAGTTCTTC
.	.	TRBJ1-4	TRBV7-1	CASSPGSTNEKLFF	TGTGCCAGCAGCCCGGGATCAACTAATGAAAAACTGTTTTTT
.	.	TRBJ1-2	TRBV28	CASSGNIGYNYGYTF	TGTGCCAGCAGCGGAAACATCGGATATAACTATGGCTACACCTTC
.	TRBD2	TRBJ2-1	TRBV7-9	CASSHTSGGASYNEQFF	TGTGCCAGCAGCCACACTAGCGGGGGGGCGTCCTACAATGAGCAGTTCTTC
few	.	TRBJ1-2	TRBV4-2	CASSQDLAKGAGYTF	TGTGCCAGCAGCCAAGATCTAGCTAAAGGGGCCGGCTACACCTTC
few	.	TRBJ1-5	TRBV12-3/TRBV12-4	CASSLAHQGGVFQPQHF	TGTGCCAGCAGTTTAGCGCATCAAGGAGGGGTTTTTCAGCCCCAGCATTTT
many	.	TRBJ1-2	TRBV6-6	CASSYERLRGYTF	TGTGCCAGCAGTTACGAGAGACTACGGGGCTACACCTTC
.	.	TRBJ1-2	TRBV27	CASAMRGAYGYTF	TGTGCCAGCGCGATGAGGGGGGCCTATGGCTACACCTTC
.	TRBD2	TRBJ2-3	TRBV27	CASSGLAGATDTQYF	TGTGCCAGCAGTGGACTAGCGGGAGCTACAGATACGCAGTATTTT
.	TRBD1	TRBJ2-3	TRBV4-2	CASSQDAGGEADTQYF	TGTGCCAGCAGCCAAGACGCAGGGGGCGAAGCAGATACGCAGTATTTT
.	.	TRBJ1-3	TRBV5-6	CASSGVGGYSGNTIYF	TGTGCCAGCAGCGGAGTAGGCGGCTACTCTGGAAACACCATATATTTT
few	TRBD1	TRBJ2-5	TRBV20-1	CSARRQRDRGQETQYF	TGCAGTGCTAGACGGCAACGGGACAGGGGGCAAGAGACCCAGTACTTC
few	TRBD2	TRBJ2-2	TRBV6-5	CASSYLTSGETGELFF	TGTGCCAGCAGTTACTTGACTAGCGGGGAGACCGGGGAGCTGTTTTTT
.	.	TRBJ2-5	TRBV27	CASSRDTVSAQYF	TGTGCCAGCAGCCGGGACACGGTTTCGGCCCAGTACTTC
once	.	TRBJ2-4	TRBV28	CATNYPLGGHLAKNIQYF	TGTGCCACAAACTACCCCCTCGGGGGGCATCTAGCCAAAAACATTCAGTACTTC
few	.	TRBJ2-1	TRBV30	CAWSVRGDEQFF	TGTGCCTGGAGTGTACGAGGCGATGAGCAGTTCTTC
.	TRBD2	TRBJ2-2	TRBV20-1	CSAHSSGRAGELFF	TGCAGTGCTCACTCTAGCGGGAGGGCCGGGGAGCTGTTTTTT
few	TRBD1	TRBJ2-7	TRBV20-1	CSARDHQGAGEQYF	TGCAGTGCTAGAGATCATCAGGGGGCGGGCGAGCAGTACTTC
many	.	TRBJ1-1	TRBV20-1	CSARPSDTEAFF	TGCAGTGCTAGACCCTCGGACACTGAAGCTTTCTTT
.	TRBD1	TRBJ2-5	TRBV28	CASSSHTGGGETQYF	TGTGCCAGCAGTTCCCATACAGGGGGAGGAGAGACCCAGTACTTC
few	.	TRBJ2-5	TRBV11-2	CASSLVPRGQETQYF	TGTGCCAGCAGCTTAGTTCCCAGGGGCCAAGAGACCCAGTACTTC
many	.	TRBJ1-1	TRBV28	CASSLYIRGLNTEAFF	TGTGCCAGCAGTTTATACATCAGGGGACTGAACACTGAAGCTTTCTTT
.	.	TRBJ2-5	TRBV12-3/TRBV12-4	CASNLGGGETQYF	TGTGCCAGCAACTTGGGAGGTGGAGAGACCCAGTACTTC
few	TRBD1	TRBJ2-1	TRBV7-8	CASSSGTGDEQFF	TGTGCCAGCAGCTCCGGGACAGGGGATGAGCAGTTCTTC
few	.	TRBJ2-5	TRBV5-6	CASLIGRWEETQYF	TGTGCCAGCTTGATTGGACGGTGGGAAGAGACCCAGTACTTC
many	TRBD2	TRBJ2-3	TRBV7-2	CASSLYPAGSTDTQYF	TGTGCCAGCAGCTTATACCCAGCGGGAAGCACAGATACGCAGTATTTT
few	.	TRBJ2-2	TRBV11-3	CASSLDYGELFF	TGTGCCAGCAGCCTGGACTATGGGGAGCTGTTTTTT
.	.	TRBJ1-4	TRBV4-1	CASSQPGLSRRTNEKLFF	TGCGCCAGCAGCCAACCGGGGCTGTCCCGACGAACTAATGAAAAACTGTTTTTT
few	.	TRBJ1-2	TRBV9	CASTPPGVPYGYTF	TGTGCCAGCACCCCGCCCGGGGTTCCCTATGGCTACACCTTC
few	.	TRBJ1-6	TRBV27	CASSGQYDSPLHF	TGTGCCAGCAGCGGACAGTATGATTCACCCCTCCACTTT
many	.	TRBJ1-5	TRBV6-2/TRBV6-3	CASTRRGRGSNQPQHF	TGTGCCAGCACCAGAAGGGGCAGGGGAAGCAATCAGCCCCAGCATTTT
.	.	TRBJ2-7	TRBV2	CASNYGTPNEQYF	TGTGCCAGCAATTACGGGACACCCAACGAGCAGTACTTC
.	.	TRBJ1-4	TRBV25-1	CASRDSRIGAAEKLFF	TGTGCCAGCAGGGACAGTAGGATCGGAGCCGCTGAAAAACTGTTTTTT
.	.	TRBJ2-7	TRBV6-6	CASVPALNGRNSYEQYF	TGTGCCAGCGTACCTGCGCTGAACGGGAGAAACTCCTACGAGCAGTACTTC
.	.	TRBJ2-7	TRBV7-2	CASSRYSPSYEQYF	TGTGCCAGCAGCCGATACAGTCCCTCCTACGAGCAGTACTTC
few	.	TRBJ1-1	TRBV20-1	CSASKGLNTEAFF	TGCAGTGCTAGCAAAGGCTTGAACACTGAAGCTTTCTTT
.	.	TRBJ1-6	TRBV6-2/TRBV6-3	CASSGQEGTSHNSPLHF	TGTGCCAGCAGTGGCCAGGAGGGGACATCCCATAATTCACCCCTCCACTTT
once	TRBD1	TRBJ1-2	TRBV12-5	CASGSVDRVYGYTF	TGTGCTAGTGGTTCGGTAGACAGGGTCTATGGCTACACCTTC
few	.	TRBJ1-4	TRBV6-5	CASSAAGRGEKLFF	TGTGCCAGCAGTGCGGCGGGGAGGGGTGAAAAACTGTTTTTT
few	TRBD2	TRBJ2-7	TRBV7-6	CASTVAGGHHEQYF	TGTGCCAGCACTGTTGCGGGGGGGCACCACGAGCAGTACTTC
.	TRBD2	TRBJ2-3	TRBV5-4	CASSLSGRASTDTQYF	TGTGCCAGCAGCTTATCCGGGAGGGCCAGCACAGATACGCAGTATTTT
many	.	TRBJ1-6	TRBV20-1	CTASDGNSPLHF	TGCACCGCTTCGGACGGTAATTCACCCCTCCACTTT
few	TRBD2	TRBJ2-1	TRBV28	CASSRGGSSNEQFF	TGTGCCAGCAGTCGAGGCGGGAGCAGCAATGAGCAGTTCTTC
.	.	TRBJ2-5	TRBV18	CASSPPSSGQETQYF	TGTGCCAGCTCACCACCCTCCAGTGGGCAAGAGACCCAGTACTTC
.	TRBD1	TRBJ1-1	TRBV6-4	CASRGQGGNTEAFF	TGTGCCAGCAGGGGACAGGGAGGGAACACTGAAGCTTTCTTT
many	.	TRBJ2-7	TRBV19	CASSRTASAAYEQYF	TGTGCCAGTAGTAGGACAGCCTCAGCAGCCTACGAGCAGTACTTC
many	TRBD1	TRBJ1-2	TRBV7-2	CASSLFGRQGYGYTF	TGTGCCAGCAGCCTATTCGGGAGACAGGGGTATGGCTACACCTTC
many	TRBD1	TRBJ2-1	TRBV7-2	CASSRTGTALFF	TGTGCCAGCAGTCGAACCGGGACAGCGCTGTTCTTC
many	TRBD1	TRBJ2-3	TRBV7-2	CASSLALDRGRYF	TGTGCCAGCAGCTTAGCGCTTGACAGGGGGAGGTATTTT
.	TRBD2	TRBJ2-1	TRBV5-1	CASSFTAGGDNEQFF	TGCGCCAGCAGCTTTACAGCGGGAGGGGACAATGAGCAGTTCTTC